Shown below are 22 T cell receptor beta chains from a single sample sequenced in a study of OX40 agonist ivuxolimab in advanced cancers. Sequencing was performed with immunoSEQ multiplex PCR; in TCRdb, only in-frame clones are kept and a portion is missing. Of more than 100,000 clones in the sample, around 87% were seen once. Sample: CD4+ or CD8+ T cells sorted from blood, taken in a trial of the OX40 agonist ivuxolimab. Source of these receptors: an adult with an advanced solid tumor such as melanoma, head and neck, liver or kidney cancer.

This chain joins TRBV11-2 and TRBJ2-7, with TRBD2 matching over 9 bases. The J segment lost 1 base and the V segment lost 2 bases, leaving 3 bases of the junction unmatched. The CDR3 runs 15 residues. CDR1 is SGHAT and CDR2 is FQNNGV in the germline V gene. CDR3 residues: CASSLSGGQSYEQYF. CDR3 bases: TGTGCCAGCAGCTTAAGCGGGGGGCAATCCTACGAGCAGTACTTC.

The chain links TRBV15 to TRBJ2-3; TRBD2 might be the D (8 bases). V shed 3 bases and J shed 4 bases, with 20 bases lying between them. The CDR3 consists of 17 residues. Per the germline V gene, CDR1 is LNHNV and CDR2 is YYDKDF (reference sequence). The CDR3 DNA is TGTGCCACCAGCAGGAAGGGTTCGGGAGGGGGCGCAGATACGCAGTATTTT. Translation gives CATSRKGSGGGADTQYF.

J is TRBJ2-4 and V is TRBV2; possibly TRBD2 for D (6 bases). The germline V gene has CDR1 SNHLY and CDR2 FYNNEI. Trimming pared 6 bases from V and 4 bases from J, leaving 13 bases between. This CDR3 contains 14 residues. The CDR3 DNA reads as TGTGCCAGCAGGAGGGCAAGCGGGAAAAACATTCAGTACTTC. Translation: CASRRASGKNIQYF.

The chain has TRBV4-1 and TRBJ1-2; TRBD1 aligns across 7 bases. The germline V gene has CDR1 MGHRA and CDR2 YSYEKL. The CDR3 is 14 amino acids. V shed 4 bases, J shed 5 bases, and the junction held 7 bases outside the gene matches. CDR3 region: CASSPSTGIYGYTF. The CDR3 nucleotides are TGCGCCAGCAGCCCGTCGACAGGGATATATGGCTACACCTTC.

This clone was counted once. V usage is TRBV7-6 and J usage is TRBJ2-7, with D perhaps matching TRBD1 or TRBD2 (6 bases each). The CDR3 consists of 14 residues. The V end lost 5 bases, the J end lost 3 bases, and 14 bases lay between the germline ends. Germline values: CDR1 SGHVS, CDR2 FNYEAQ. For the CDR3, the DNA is TGTGCCAGCAGCCTTAGCGAGGGGGGCTACGAGCAGTACTTC. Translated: CASSLSEGGYEQYF.

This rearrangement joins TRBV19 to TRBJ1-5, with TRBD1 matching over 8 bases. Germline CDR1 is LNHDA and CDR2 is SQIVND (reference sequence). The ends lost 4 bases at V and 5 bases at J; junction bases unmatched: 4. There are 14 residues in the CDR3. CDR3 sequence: CASSRDRRDQPQHF. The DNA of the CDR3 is TGTGCCAGTAGTAGGGACAGGCGAGATCAGCCCCAGCATTTT. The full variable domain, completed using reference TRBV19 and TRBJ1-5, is DGGITQSPKYLFRKEGQNVTLSCEQNLNHDAMYWYRQDPGQGLRLIYYSQIVNDFQKGDIAEGYSVSREKKESFPLTVTSAQKNPTAFYLCASSRDRRDQPQHFGDGTRLSIL.

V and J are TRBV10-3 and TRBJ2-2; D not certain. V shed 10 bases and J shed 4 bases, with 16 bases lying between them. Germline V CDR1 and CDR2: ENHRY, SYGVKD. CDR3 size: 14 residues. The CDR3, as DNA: TGTGCCACCGACCCGGGCCCCTTCACCGGGGAGCTGTTTTTT. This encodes CATDPGPFTGELFF.

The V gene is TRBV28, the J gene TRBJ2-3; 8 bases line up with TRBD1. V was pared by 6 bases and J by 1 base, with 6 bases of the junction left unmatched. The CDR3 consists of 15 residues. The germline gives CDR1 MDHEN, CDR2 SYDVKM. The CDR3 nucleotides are TGTGCCAGCAGCCGCAGGGGGCCGGGCACAGATACGCAGTATTTT. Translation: CASSRRGPGTDTQYF.

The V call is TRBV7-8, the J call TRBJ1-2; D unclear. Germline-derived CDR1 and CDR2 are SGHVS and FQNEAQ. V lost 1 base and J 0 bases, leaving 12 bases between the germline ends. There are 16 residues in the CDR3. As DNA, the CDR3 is TGTGCCAGCAGCTTAGGATCTGGGCCCACTAACTATGGCTACACCTTC. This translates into CASSLGSGPTNYGYTF. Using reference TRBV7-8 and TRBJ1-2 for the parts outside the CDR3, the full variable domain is GAGVSQSPRYKVAKRGQDVALRCDPISGHVSLFWYQQALGQGPEFLTYFQNEAQLDKSGLPSDRFFAERPEGSVSTLKIQRTQQEDSAVYLCASSLGSGPTNYGYTFGSGTRLTVV.

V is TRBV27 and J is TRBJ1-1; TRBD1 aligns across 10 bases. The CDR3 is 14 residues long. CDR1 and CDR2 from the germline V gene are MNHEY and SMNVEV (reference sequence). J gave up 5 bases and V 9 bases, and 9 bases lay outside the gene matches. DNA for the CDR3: TGTGCCAGTCTCGGGACAGGGGATATTACTGAAGCTTTCTTT. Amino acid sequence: CASLGTGDITEAFF.

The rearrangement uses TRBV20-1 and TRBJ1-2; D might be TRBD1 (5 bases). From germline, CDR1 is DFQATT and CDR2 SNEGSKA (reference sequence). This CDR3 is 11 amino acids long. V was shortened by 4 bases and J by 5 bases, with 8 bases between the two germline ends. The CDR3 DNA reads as TGCAGTGCTACCCAGGGATATGGCTACACCTTC. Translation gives CSATQGYGYTF.

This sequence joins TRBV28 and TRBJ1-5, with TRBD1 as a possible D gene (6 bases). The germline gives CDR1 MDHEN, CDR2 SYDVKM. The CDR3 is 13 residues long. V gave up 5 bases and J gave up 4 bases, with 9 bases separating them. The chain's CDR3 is CASSLQGNQPQHF. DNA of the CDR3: TGTGCCAGCAGTCTCCAGGGGAATCAGCCCCAGCATTTT.

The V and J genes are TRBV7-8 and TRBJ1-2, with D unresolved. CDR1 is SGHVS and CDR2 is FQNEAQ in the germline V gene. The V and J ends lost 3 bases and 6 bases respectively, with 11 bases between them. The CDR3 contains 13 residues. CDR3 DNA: TGTGCCAGCAGCTTGAATGTAGGGAATGGCTACACCTTC. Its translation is CASSLNVGNGYTF.

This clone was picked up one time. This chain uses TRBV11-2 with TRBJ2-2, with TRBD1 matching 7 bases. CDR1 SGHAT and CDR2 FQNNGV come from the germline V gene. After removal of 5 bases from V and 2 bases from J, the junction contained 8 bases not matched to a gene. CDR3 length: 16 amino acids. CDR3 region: CASSAQTGTNTGELFF. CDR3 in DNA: TGTGCCAGCAGCGCCCAGACAGGGACCAACACCGGGGAGCTGTTTTTT.

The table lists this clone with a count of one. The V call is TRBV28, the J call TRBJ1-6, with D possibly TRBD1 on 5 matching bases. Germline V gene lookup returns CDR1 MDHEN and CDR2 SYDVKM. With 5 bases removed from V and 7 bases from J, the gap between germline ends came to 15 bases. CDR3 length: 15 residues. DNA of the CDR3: TGTGCCAGCAGTCCCCAGGGCGGAGGGAATTCACCCCTCCACTTT. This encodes CASSPQGGGNSPLHF.

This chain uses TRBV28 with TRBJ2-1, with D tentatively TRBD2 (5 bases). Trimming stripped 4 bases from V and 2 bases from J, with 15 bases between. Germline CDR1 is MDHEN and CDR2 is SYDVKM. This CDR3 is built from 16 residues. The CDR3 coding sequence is TGTGCCAGCAGTTCCTCCAGTGCGGGCCCCTACAATGAGCAGTTCTTC. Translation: CASSSSSAGPYNEQFF.

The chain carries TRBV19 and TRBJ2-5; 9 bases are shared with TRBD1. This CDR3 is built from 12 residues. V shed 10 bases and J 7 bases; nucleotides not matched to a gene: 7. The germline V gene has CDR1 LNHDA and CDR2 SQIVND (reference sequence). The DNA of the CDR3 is TGTGCCACCGGGACAGGGCAGACGACCCAGTACTTC. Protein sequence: CATGTGQTTQYF.

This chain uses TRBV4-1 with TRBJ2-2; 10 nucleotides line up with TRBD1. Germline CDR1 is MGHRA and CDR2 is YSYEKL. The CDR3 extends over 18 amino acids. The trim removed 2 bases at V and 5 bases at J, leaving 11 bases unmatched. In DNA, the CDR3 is TGCGCCAGCAGCCAACCGCCTAATGACAGGGGGCGGACCGGGGAGCTGTTTTTT. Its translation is CASSQPPNDRGRTGELFF.

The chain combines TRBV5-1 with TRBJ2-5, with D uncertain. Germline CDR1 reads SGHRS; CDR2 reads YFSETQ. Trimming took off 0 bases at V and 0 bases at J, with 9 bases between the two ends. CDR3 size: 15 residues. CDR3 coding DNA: TGCGCCAGCAGCTTGGGCGTGCCGAACCAAGAGACCCAGTACTTC. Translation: CASSLGVPNQETQYF.

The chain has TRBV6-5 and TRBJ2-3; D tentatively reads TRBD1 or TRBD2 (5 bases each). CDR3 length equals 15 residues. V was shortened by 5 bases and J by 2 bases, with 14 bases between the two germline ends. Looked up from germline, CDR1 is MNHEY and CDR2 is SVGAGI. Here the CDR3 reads CASSPVTGTTDTQYF. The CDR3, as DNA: TGTGCCAGCAGTCCTGTTACCGGGACCACAGATACGCAGTATTTT.

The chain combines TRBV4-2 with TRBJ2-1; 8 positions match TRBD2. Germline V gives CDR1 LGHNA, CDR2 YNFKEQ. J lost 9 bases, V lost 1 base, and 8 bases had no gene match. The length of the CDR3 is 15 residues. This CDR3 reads CASSQARGLAGEQFF. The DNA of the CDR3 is TGTGCCAGCAGCCAAGCAAGGGGTCTAGCGGGTGAGCAGTTCTTC.

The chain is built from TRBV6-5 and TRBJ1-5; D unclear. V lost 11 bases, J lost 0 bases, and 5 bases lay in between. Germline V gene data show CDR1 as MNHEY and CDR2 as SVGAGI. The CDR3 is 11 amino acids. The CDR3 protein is CALVSNQPQHF. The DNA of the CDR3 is TGTGCCTTGGTTAGCAATCAGCCCCAGCATTTT.